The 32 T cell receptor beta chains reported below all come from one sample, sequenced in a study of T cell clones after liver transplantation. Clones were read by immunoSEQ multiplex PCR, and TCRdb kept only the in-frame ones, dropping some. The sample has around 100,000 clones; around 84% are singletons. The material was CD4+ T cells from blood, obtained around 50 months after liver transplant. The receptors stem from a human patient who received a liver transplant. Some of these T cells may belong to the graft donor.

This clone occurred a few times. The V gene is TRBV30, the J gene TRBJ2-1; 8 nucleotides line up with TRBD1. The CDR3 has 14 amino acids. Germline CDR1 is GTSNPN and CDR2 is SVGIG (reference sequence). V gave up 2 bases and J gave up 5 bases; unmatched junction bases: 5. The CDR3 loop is CAWSPGTGNNEQFF. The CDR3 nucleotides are TGTGCCTGGAGTCCCGGGACAGGCAACAATGAGCAGTTCTTC.

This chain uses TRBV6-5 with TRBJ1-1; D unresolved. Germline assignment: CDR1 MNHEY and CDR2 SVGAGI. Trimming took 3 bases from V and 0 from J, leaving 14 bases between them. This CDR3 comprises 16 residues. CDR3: CASSYQPKAVNTEAFF. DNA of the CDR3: TGTGCCAGCAGTTATCAACCAAAGGCCGTGAACACTGAAGCTTTCTTT.

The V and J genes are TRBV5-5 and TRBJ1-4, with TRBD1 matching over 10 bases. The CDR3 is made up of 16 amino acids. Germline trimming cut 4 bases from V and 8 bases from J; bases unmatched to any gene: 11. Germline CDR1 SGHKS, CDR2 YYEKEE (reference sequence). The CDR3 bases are TGTGCCAGCAGCCTCTCCCCCGGGACAGGGGTCGAAAAACTGTTTTTT. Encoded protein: CASSLSPGTGVEKLFF.

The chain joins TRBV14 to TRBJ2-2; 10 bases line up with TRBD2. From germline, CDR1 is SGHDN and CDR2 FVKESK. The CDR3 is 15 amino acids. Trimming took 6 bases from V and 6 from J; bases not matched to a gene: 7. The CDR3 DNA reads TGTGCCAGCAGGGGGGCTAGCGGGAGTGCCGGGGAGCTGTTTTTT. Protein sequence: CASRGASGSAGELFF.

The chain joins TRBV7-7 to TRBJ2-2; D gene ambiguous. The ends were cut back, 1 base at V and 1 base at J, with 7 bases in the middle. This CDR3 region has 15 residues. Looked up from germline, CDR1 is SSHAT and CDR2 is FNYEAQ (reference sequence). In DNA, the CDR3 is TGTGCCAGCAGCTTAGATCCCGTGAACACCGGGGAGCTGTTTTTT. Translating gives CASSLDPVNTGELFF.

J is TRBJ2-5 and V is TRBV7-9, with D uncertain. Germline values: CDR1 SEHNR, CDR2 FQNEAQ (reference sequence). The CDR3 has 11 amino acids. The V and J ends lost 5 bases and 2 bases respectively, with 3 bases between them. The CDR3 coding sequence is TGTGCCAGCAGCAATCAAGAGACCCAGTACTTC. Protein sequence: CASSNQETQYF. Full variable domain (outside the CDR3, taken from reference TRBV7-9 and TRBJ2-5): DTGVSQNPRHKITKRGQNVTFRCDPISEHNRLYWYRQTLGQGPEFLTYFQNEAQLEKSRLLSDRFSAERPKGSFSTLEIQRTEQGDSAMYLCASSNQETQYFGPGTRLLVL.

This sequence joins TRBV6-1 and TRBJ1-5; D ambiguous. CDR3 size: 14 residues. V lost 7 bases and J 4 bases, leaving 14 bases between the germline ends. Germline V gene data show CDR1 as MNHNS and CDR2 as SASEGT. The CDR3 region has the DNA TGTGCCAGCAAGGGCGGGCAGCTAAATCAGCCCCAGCATTTT. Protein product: CASKGGQLNQPQHF.

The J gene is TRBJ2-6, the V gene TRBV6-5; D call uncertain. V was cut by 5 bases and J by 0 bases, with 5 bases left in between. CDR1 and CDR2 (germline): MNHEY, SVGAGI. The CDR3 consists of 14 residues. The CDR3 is CASSLLSGANVLTF. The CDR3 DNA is TGTGCCAGCAGTCTCCTCTCTGGGGCCAACGTCCTGACTTTC.

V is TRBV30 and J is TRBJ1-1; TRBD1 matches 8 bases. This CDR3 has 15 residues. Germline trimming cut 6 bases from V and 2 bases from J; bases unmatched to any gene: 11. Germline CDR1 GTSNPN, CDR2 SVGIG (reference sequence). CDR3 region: CACSRDRSANTEAFF. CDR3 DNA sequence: TGTGCCTGTTCCCGGGACAGGTCCGCAAACACTGAAGCTTTCTTT.

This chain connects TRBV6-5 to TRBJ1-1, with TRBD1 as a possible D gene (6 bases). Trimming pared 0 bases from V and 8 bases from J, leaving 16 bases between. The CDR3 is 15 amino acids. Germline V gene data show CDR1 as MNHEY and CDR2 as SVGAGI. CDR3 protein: CASSYSNRAGSEAFF. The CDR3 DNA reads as TGTGCCAGCAGTTACTCGAACAGGGCTGGTAGCGAAGCTTTCTTT.

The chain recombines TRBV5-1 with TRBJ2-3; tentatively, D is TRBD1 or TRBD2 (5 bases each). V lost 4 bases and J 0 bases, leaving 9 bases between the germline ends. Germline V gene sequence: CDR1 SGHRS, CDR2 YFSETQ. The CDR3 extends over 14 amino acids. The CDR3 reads CASSGGPSTDTQYF. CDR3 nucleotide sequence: TGCGCCAGCAGCGGGGGACCTAGCACAGATACGCAGTATTTT.

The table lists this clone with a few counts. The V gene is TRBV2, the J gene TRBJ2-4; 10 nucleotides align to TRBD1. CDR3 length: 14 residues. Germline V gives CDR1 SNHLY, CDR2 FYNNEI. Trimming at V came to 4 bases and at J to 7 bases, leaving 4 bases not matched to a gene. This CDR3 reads CASSARQGANIQYF. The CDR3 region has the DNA TGTGCCAGCAGTGCGAGACAGGGGGCGAACATTCAGTACTTC.

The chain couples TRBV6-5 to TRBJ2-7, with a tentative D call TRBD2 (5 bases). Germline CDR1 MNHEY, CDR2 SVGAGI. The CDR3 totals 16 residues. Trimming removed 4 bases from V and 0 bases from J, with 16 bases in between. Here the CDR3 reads CASSFSRVLNSYEQYF. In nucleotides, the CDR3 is TGTGCCAGCAGTTTCTCGAGGGTCCTGAACTCCTACGAGCAGTACTTC.

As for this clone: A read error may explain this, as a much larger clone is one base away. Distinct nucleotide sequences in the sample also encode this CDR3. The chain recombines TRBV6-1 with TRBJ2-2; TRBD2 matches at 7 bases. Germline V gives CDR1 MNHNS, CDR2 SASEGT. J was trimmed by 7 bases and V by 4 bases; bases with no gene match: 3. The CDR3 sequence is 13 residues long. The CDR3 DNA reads TGTGCCAGCAGTGTGGGGGGGAGCGGGGAGCTGTTTTTT. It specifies CASSVGGSGELFF.

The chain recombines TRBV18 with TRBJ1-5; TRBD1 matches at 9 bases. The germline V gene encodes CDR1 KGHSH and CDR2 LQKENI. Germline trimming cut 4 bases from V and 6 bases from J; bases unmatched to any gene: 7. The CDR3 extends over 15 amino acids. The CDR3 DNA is TGTGCCAGCTCACAACAGGGGGCCAGCCTTCAGCCCCAGCATTTT. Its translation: CASSQQGASLQPQHF.

CDR3 nucleotide sequence: TGCGCCAGCAGCTCGGACGCCCAGGTGAGCTATGGCTACACCTTC. Residues: CASSSDAQVSYGYTF. This rearrangement joins TRBV5-1 to TRBJ1-2; D is ambiguous. The CDR3 totals 15 residues. From germline, CDR1 is SGHRS and CDR2 YFSETQ. Trimming pared 3 bases from V and 4 bases from J, leaving 16 bases between.

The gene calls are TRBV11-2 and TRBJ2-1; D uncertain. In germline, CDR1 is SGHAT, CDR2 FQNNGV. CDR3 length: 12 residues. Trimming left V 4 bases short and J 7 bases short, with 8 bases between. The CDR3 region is CASSSFGNEQFF. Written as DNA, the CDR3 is TGTGCCAGCAGCTCTTTTGGTAATGAGCAGTTCTTC.

In DNA form, the CDR3 reads TGTGCCAGCAGCTTAGGACTAGCGGGAGCGGGTGAGACCCAGTACTTC. Translated, it gives CASSLGLAGAGETQYF. The rearrangement joins TRBV7-6 to TRBJ2-5; 12 nucleotides agree with TRBD2. Germline CDR1 reads SGHVS; CDR2 reads FNYEAQ. The CDR3 is 16 residues long. The V and J ends lost 1 base and 5 bases, in that order; junction bases with no gene match: 5. Looking up the rest from reference TRBV7-6 and TRBJ2-5 gives the full variable domain: GAGVSQSPRYKVTKRGQDVALRCDPISGHVSLYWYRQALGQGPEFLTYFNYEAQQDKSGLPNDRFSAERPEGSISTLTIQRTEQRDSAMYRCASSLGLAGAGETQYFGPGTRLLVL.

CDR3 sequence reads: CASSPYTDTQYF. Written as DNA, the CDR3 is TGTGCCAGCAGCCCCTACACAGATACGCAGTATTTT. This rearrangement joins TRBV9 to TRBJ2-3, with no clear D. CDR3 length: 12 amino acids. The germline gives CDR1 SGDLS, CDR2 YYNGEE. The germline V and J ends were trimmed by 4 bases and 2 bases, with 5 bases remaining between them.

The CDR3 reads CASRSGDTQYF. In DNA form, the CDR3 reads TGTGCCAGCAGGTCAGGGGATACGCAGTATTTT. The chain uses TRBV7-2 and TRBJ2-3, with D perhaps matching TRBD1 (5 bases). Deletions cut 6 bases from V and 6 bases from J, with 7 bases between. The germline gives CDR1 SGHTA, CDR2 FQGNSA. The CDR3 length is 11 residues.

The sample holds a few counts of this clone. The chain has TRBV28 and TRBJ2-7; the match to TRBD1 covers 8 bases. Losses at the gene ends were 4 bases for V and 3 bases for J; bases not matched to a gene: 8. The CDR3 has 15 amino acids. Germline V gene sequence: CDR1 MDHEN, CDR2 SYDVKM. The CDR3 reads CASSSSQDRGYEQYF. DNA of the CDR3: TGTGCCAGCAGTTCGTCACAAGACAGGGGCTACGAGCAGTACTTC.

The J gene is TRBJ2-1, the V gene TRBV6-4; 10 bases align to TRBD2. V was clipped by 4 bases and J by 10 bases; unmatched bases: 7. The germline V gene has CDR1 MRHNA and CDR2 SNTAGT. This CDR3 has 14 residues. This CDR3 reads CASSVGTSASEQFF. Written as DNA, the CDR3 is TGTGCCAGCAGTGTGGGGACTAGCGCTAGCGAGCAGTTCTTC.

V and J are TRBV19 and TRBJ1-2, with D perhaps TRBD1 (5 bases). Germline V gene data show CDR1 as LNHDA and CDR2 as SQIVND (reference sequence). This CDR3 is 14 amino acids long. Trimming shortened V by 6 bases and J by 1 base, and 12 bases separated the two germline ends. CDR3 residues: CASSPGRGNYGYTF. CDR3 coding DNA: TGTGCCAGTAGCCCAGGGAGAGGTAACTATGGCTACACCTTC.

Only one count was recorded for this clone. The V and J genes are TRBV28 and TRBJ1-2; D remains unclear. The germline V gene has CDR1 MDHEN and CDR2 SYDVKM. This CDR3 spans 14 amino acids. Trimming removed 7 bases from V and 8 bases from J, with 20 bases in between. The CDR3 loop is CASTPRKVPGGYTF. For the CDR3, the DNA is TGTGCCAGCACTCCTCGGAAAGTGCCTGGGGGCTACACCTTC.

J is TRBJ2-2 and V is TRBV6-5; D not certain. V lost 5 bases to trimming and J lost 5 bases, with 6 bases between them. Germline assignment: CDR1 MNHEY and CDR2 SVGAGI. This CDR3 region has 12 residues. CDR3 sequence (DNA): TGTGCCAGCAGTCGGGCTACCGGGGAGCTGTTTTTT. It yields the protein CASSRATGELFF.

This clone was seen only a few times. The DNA for the CDR3 is TGTGCCAGCAGGGGGATATTAAGCGCGCCCAATGAGCAGTTCTTC. The encoded protein is CASRGILSAPNEQFF. The V gene is TRBV28, the J gene TRBJ2-1; D gene ambiguous. Trimming took 6 bases from V and 6 from J, leaving 18 bases between them. CDR1 MDHEN and CDR2 SYDVKM come from the germline V gene. This CDR3 is built from 15 residues.

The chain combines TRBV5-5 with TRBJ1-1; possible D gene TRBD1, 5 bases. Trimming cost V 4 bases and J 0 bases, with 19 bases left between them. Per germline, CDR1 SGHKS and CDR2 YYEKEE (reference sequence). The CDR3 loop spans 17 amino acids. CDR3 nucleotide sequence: TGTGCCAGCAGCGTCCGACAGATTTGGGCGATGAACACTGAAGCTTTCTTT. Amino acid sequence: CASSVRQIWAMNTEAFF.

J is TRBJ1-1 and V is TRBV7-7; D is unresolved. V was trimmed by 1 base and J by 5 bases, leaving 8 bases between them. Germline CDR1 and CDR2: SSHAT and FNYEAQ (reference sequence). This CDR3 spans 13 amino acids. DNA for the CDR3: TGTGCCAGCAGCTTAGGAGCGGCAACTGAAGCTTTCTTT. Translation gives CASSLGAATEAFF.

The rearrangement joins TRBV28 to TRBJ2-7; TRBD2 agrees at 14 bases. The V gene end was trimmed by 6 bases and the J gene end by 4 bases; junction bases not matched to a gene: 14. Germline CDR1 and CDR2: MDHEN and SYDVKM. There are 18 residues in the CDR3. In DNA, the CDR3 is TGTGCCAGCAGAGATCCGGGACTAGCGGGAGAGAAACGGTACGAGCAGTACTTC. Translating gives CASRDPGLAGEKRYEQYF.

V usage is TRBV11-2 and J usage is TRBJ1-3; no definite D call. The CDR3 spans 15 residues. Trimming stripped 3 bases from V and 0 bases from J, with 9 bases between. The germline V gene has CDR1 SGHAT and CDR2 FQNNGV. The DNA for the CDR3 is TGTGCCAGCAGCTTCACCCCGCTCTCTGGAAACACCATATATTTT. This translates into CASSFTPLSGNTIYF.

The CDR3 region is CASSQEVGYSYEQYF. CDR3 nucleotide sequence: TGCGCCAGCAGCCAAGAGGTGGGTTACTCCTACGAGCAGTACTTC. This rearrangement joins TRBV4-1 to TRBJ2-7, with D unresolved. The CDR3 runs to 15 residues. The germline CDR1 and CDR2 sequences are MGHRA and YSYEKL. Between the trimmed V and J ends, which lost 0 bases and 0 bases, there was a span of 9 bases.

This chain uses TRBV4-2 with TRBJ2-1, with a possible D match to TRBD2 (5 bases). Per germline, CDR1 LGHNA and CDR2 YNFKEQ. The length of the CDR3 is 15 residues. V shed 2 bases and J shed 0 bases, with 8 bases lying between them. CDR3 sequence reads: CASSQLGSSYNEQFF. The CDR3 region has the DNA TGTGCCAGCAGCCAACTAGGGAGCTCCTACAATGAGCAGTTCTTC.